These 28 T cell receptor beta chains came from one sample sequenced in a study of T cell responses to AZD1222 COVID-19 vaccine. The data were produced by immunoSEQ multiplex PCR, yet TCRdb's version contains in-frame clones alone and is incomplete. The table has roughly 80,000 clones, around nine tenths seen once. The sequencing here drew on peripheral blood, taken 28 days after the second AZD1222 dose. These receptors all stem from an adult who received the AZD1222 COVID-19 vaccine.

The chain recombines TRBV4-3 with TRBJ1-1, with TRBD1 matching 7 bases. CDR1 is LGHNA, CDR2 YSLEER, per germline. V trimming: 4 bases; J trimming: 4 bases; junction bases outside the gene matches: 6. The CDR3 covers 14 residues. CDR3 in DNA: TGCGCCAGCAGCCCCAACAGGGGAAGCACTGAAGCTTTCTTT. This sequence encodes CASSPNRGSTEAFF.

A note on this clone: Its ends do not fully match the called genes, so a read error is possible. The chain uses TRBV7-7 and TRBJ1-6; D not certain. The CDR3 loop spans 16 amino acids. Per the germline V gene, CDR1 is SSHAT and CDR2 is FNYEAQ (reference sequence). CDR3 in amino acids: CASSPWVLSSSGSLHF. The CDR3 DNA sequence: TGTGCTAGCAGCCCCTGGGTACTCAGTTCCTCTGGTTCCCTCCACTTT.

The rearrangement uses TRBV27 and TRBJ2-2; D unclear. V dropped 5 bases and J dropped 0 bases, with 7 bases sitting between them. The length of the CDR3 is 14 residues. The germline CDR1 and CDR2 sequences are MNHEY and SMNVEV (reference sequence). CDR3: CASSLIANTGELFF. In nucleotides, the CDR3 is TGTGCCAGCAGTCTAATAGCGAACACCGGGGAGCTGTTTTTT.

The chain joins TRBV7-2 to TRBJ1-1; D not resolved. Germline lookup yields CDR1 SGHTA and CDR2 FQGNSA. Between the trimmed V and J ends, which lost 4 bases and 6 bases, there was a span of 12 bases. CDR3 length equals 13 residues. In DNA form, the CDR3 reads TGTGCCAGCAGCTCTCCCGTAGTCGCTGAAGCTTTCTTT. Encoded protein: CASSSPVVAEAFF.

The CDR3 DNA reads TGCAGCGTTGTTTCGGGGGAGACCCAGTACTTC. As protein: CSVVSGETQYF. The V gene is TRBV29-1, the J gene TRBJ2-5, with D possibly matching TRBD2 (5 bases). Trimming removed 4 bases from V and 5 bases from J, with 8 bases in between. Germline V gene lookup returns CDR1 SQVTM and CDR2 ANQGSEA. This CDR3 contains 11 residues. The complete variable domain, with remaining parts taken from reference TRBV29-1 and TRBJ2-5, reads SAVISQKPSRDICQRGTSLTIQCQVDSQVTMMFWYRQQPGQSLTLIATANQGSEATYESGFVIDKFPISRPNLTFSTLTVSNMSPEDSSIYLCSVVSGETQYFGPGTRLLVL.

V is TRBV6-2 or TRBV6-3 and J is TRBJ2-1; D gene unclear. From germline, CDR1 is MNHEY and CDR2 SVGEGT. The V end was cut by 2 bases, the J end by 4 bases, with 12 bases between. The CDR3 runs 15 residues. The CDR3 DNA follows: TGTGCCAGCAGTTACAATCTACCTACTTACAATGAGCAGTTCTTC. Protein product: CASSYNLPTYNEQFF.

Concerning this clone: Relative to the germline gene, one junction end is altered; a read error may explain this. The chain combines TRBV7-7 with TRBJ1-3, with D hard to call. CDR1 is SSHAT and CDR2 is FNYEAQ in the germline V gene (reference sequence). This CDR3 spans 15 amino acids. CDR3 DNA: TGTGCTAGCAGCCCGGCGAGCGGCTCTGGAAACACCATATATTTT. It specifies CASSPASGSGNTIYF.

This clone was counted a single time. The CDR3 nucleotides read TGTGCCAGCAGTGACTCGAAATCAGGGGGCAGGAGTCATGGCTACACCTTC. Translating gives CASSDSKSGGRSHGYTF. The gene calls are TRBV6-4 and TRBJ1-2; 8 bases match TRBD1. After removal of 0 bases from V and 6 bases from J, the junction contained 12 bases not matched to a gene. CDR1 and CDR2 from the germline V gene are MRHNA and SNTAGT. This CDR3 spans 17 amino acids.

This sequence joins TRBV2 and TRBJ1-2; 7 bases map to TRBD1. Germline-derived CDR1 and CDR2 are SNHLY and FYNNEI. Trimming took 6 bases from V and 5 from J; bases not matched to a gene: 18. This CDR3 has 17 amino acids. The CDR3 bases are TGTGCCAGCAGCCCGATACCCCAGACAGGGTCCAGGTATGGCTACACCTTC. It specifies CASSPIPQTGSRYGYTF.

The chain carries TRBV21-1 and TRBJ1-6; the table's D call, TRBD1, was not checked against the DNA. TRBV21-1 is a pseudogene segment. The CDR3 totals 15 residues. The CDR3 DNA is TGTGCCAGCAGCCGGACAGTCCTTTATAATTCACCCCTCCACTTT. Encoded protein: CASSRTVLYNSPLHF.

This chain links TRBV1 with TRBJ2-7; TRBD1, the table's D call, was not compared with the DNA. TRBV1 counts as a pseudogene. The CDR3 loop spans 15 amino acids. Here the CDR3 reads CTSSQDRGYPYEQYF. For the CDR3, the DNA is TGCACCAGCAGCCAAGACAGGGGGTACCCCTACGAGCAGTACTTC.

The chain has TRBV15 and TRBJ2-6; D is uncertain. Per the germline V gene, CDR1 is LNHNV and CDR2 is YYDKDF (reference sequence). The CDR3 extends over 15 amino acids. V was pared by 4 bases and J by 0 bases, with 7 bases between. CDR3 loop: CATSTGGSGANVLTF. The CDR3 region has the DNA TGTGCCACCAGCACGGGTGGCTCTGGGGCCAACGTCCTGACTTTC.

This clone was detected once. V usage is TRBV5-6 and J usage is TRBJ2-3; 9 nucleotides agree with TRBD1. The V segment lost 3 bases and the J segment 5 bases; nucleotides outside the gene matches: 13. Germline V CDR1 and CDR2: SGHDT, YYEEEE. The CDR3 loop spans 17 amino acids. The CDR3 DNA reads as TGTGCCAGCAGCTGGGACAGACCGGGACAGGGCATAGATACGCAGTATTTT. Translating gives CASSWDRPGQGIDTQYF.

The chain employs TRBV6-5 and TRBJ1-2; weak D call: TRBD1 (5 bases). V lost 2 bases to trimming and J lost 8 bases, with 9 bases between them. This CDR3 is built from 12 residues. Germline CDR1 MNHEY, CDR2 SVGAGI. The CDR3 reads CASSYDSRGYTF. As DNA, the CDR3 is TGTGCCAGCAGTTACGACAGTCGAGGCTACACCTTC.

The V call is TRBV28, the J call TRBJ1-6; D gene ambiguous. CDR3 size: 15 residues. Germline V lookup: CDR1 MDHEN, CDR2 SYDVKM. The V end was cut by 3 bases, the J end by 5 bases, with 11 bases between. The CDR3, as DNA: TGTGCCAGCAGTTTTAACTGGCAGGATAATTCACCCCTCCACTTT. It is translated as CASSFNWQDNSPLHF.

The chain uses TRBV10-3 and TRBJ2-2; 8 nucleotides agree with TRBD1. V lost 6 bases, J lost 6 bases, and 6 bases stayed unmatched. This CDR3 spans 14 amino acids. In germline, CDR1 is ENHRY, CDR2 SYGVKD. The DNA of the CDR3 is TGTGCCATCAGACCCGACAGGGGAGCCGGGGAGCTGTTTTTT. Translated: CAIRPDRGAGELFF.

CDR3 nucleotides: TGTGCCAGCAGCTTACGATTCGGACAGGGTAATGGCTACACCTTC. The encoded protein is CASSLRFGQGNGYTF. The chain uses TRBV5-5 and TRBJ1-2; TRBD1 agrees at 8 bases. The CDR3 covers 15 residues. V lost 2 bases, J lost 6 bases, and 9 bases stayed unmatched. Germline V CDR1 and CDR2: SGHKS, YYEKEE (reference sequence).

This chain uses TRBV19 with TRBJ1-4; D is unclear. Per germline, CDR1 LNHDA and CDR2 SQIVND (reference sequence). V lost 8 bases and J lost 0, with 16 bases in between. This CDR3 contains 16 residues. The CDR3 nucleotides read TGTGCCAGTCTGCGTGGGAGGGATACAACTAATGAAAAACTGTTTTTT. Translation gives CASLRGRDTTNEKLFF.

CDR3 region: CASSSLAGSLNEQFF. The CDR3 DNA reads TGTGCCAGTAGTAGTCTGGCGGGGTCTCTCAATGAGCAGTTCTTC. This chain links TRBV19 with TRBJ2-1; the D gene is possibly TRBD2 (6 bases). The V gene lost 4 bases and the J gene lost 6 bases, with 16 bases spanning the gap. The CDR3 extends over 15 amino acids. The germline V gene encodes CDR1 LNHDA and CDR2 SQIVND (reference sequence).

The chain is built from TRBV25-1 and TRBJ1-6; D perhaps matches TRBD1 (5 bases). From germline, CDR1 is MGHDK and CDR2 SYGVNS. This CDR3 region has 15 residues. Trimming took 1 base from V and 9 from J, leaving 13 bases between them. CDR3 region: CASSEFVGASSPLHF. CDR3 nucleotides: TGTGCCAGCAGTGAATTTGTAGGGGCTAGTTCACCCCTCCACTTT.

The rearrangement joins TRBV6-5 to TRBJ1-6; D gene uncertain. The CDR3 consists of 15 residues. Germline lookup yields CDR1 MNHEY and CDR2 SVGAGI. The germline V and J ends were trimmed by 0 bases and 10 bases, with 13 bases remaining between them. CDR3 residues: CASSYSRGLGSPLHF. The CDR3 nucleotides read TGTGCCAGCAGTTACTCCCGGGGATTAGGATCACCCCTCCACTTT.

The rearrangement uses TRBV7-2 and TRBJ1-5, with D hard to call. The V end lost 6 bases, the J end lost 11 bases, and 17 bases lay between the germline ends. The CDR3 covers 13 residues. Germline V gives CDR1 SGHTA, CDR2 FQGNSA. CDR3 coding DNA: TGTGCCAGCAGTCCTTGGAAGGGCGTGACCCAGCATTTT. Translating gives CASSPWKGVTQHF.

The rearrangement uses TRBV2 and TRBJ1-5, with 9 bases fitting TRBD1. V shed 7 bases, J shed 7 bases, and the junction held 5 bases outside the gene matches. Germline V gene data show CDR1 as SNHLY and CDR2 as FYNNEI. The length of the CDR3 is 13 residues. The CDR3 protein is CASTRDREQPQHF. CDR3 DNA sequence: TGTGCCAGCACCCGGGACAGGGAACAGCCCCAGCATTTT.

The chain recombines TRBV28 with TRBJ2-7, with D uncertain. The CDR3 consists of 13 residues. V was cut by 5 bases and J by 4 bases, with 12 bases left in between. The germline V gene encodes CDR1 MDHEN and CDR2 SYDVKM. CDR3 nucleotides: TGTGCCAGCAGTATCTACCAGTCATACGAGCAGTACTTC. Translating gives CASSIYQSYEQYF.

Turning to this clone: Other DNA sequences of this sample code for an identical CDR3. The gene calls are TRBV6-5 and TRBJ1-6; D is ambiguous. The CDR3 extends over 14 amino acids. Germline V gives CDR1 MNHEY, CDR2 SVGAGI. V lost 7 bases, J lost 0 bases, and 7 bases lay in between. CDR3 loop: CASTRSSYNSPLHF. The CDR3 nucleotides are TGTGCCAGCACGCGGAGCTCCTATAATTCACCCCTCCACTTT.

This chain connects TRBV7-2 to TRBJ1-1; no clear D gene. Trimming removed 2 bases at V and 8 bases at J, with 18 bases between. Germline V lookup: CDR1 SGHTA, CDR2 FQGNSA. CDR3 size: 15 residues. CDR3 protein: CASSLRAPLGKEAFF. CDR3 DNA: TGTGCCAGCAGCTTACGGGCTCCTCTCGGGAAAGAAGCTTTCTTT.

The rearrangement links TRBV5-6 to TRBJ1-4, with D maybe TRBD1 (5 bases). CDR1 is SGHDT, CDR2 YYEEEE, per germline. This CDR3 is built from 12 residues. V shed 4 bases and J shed 15 bases, with 16 bases lying between them. DNA for the CDR3: TGTGCCAGCAGCCCGGGGCCCAGAGGGATGTTTTTT. The encoded protein is CASSPGPRGMFF. Filled out from reference TRBV5-6 and TRBJ1-4, the complete variable domain reads DAGVTQSPTHLIKTRGQQVTLRCSPKSGHDTVSWYQQALGQGPQFIFQYYEEEERQRGNFPDRFSGHQFPNYSSELNVNALLLGDSALYLCASSPGPRGMFFGSGTQLSVL.

This clone turned up a few times. The gene calls are TRBV4-2 and TRBJ2-2; 8 bases match TRBD2. Germline trimming cut 0 bases from V and 2 bases from J; bases unmatched to any gene: 8. Germline values: CDR1 LGHNA, CDR2 YNFKEQ. The CDR3 runs to 18 residues. CDR3 DNA: TGTGCCAGCAGCCAAGACTTATCGCGGGGGGTTAACACCGGGGAGCTGTTTTTT. It specifies CASSQDLSRGVNTGELFF.